This T cell receptor beta chain derives from a study of spatial heterogeneity in lung cancer (dated by TCRdb to between 2019 and 2020). At the level of the whole study: The donors were around 69 patients from the lung TRACERx cohort who had early-stage, untreated non-small cell lung cancer. Follow-up PBMC samples were sequenced whenever available, with the median time to follow-up being around 25 months after resection. Beta-chain transcripts were consistently detected in greater numbers than alpha-chain transcripts, which likely reflected higher beta-chain transcript abundance. In the raw uncorrected reads, each unique combination of TCR and UMI appeared more than ten times on average. In non-small cell lung cancer, the study made a quantitative comparison of TCR alpha and beta repertoires among multiple tumor regions, matched nontumor lung and blood. Nonsynonymous mutation counts, determined by whole-exome sequencing of tumor tissue, were related to TCR repertoire features. Both alpha and beta chains were TCR-sequenced in a few hundred tumor regions, some 64 matched nontumor lung samples and around 54 PBMC samples obtained at surgery. Study-wide conclusions, independent of this receptor: Ubiquitous expanded tumor TCRs were detected in blood more often at tumor resection than at routine follow-up. Additional single-cell paired TCR alpha and beta sequencing was considered necessary to confirm, at a functional level, the hypothesis that regional TCRs recognize regional mutations. Comparisons of baseline and follow-up blood repertoires included only around 15 patients.

The CDR3, cysteine through phenylalanine, is 16 amino acids long. Left in the record is the CDR3 DNA by itself, 48 bases read in frame from the first base. In the germline V gene, CDR1 corresponds to MDHEN and CDR2 to SYDVKM. V and J lose 5 bases and 3 bases, and a span of 17 bases separates them. Preparation of the library involved 5' RACE. TCRdb lists the instrument as NextSeq 500. To allow correction of PCR and sequencing errors, the TCR library protocol tagged every TCR cDNA molecule with a unique molecular identifier. The paper's processing steps were these. Decombinator tools were used for TCR identification, UMI-based error correction and CDR3 extraction. Expanded TCRs were defined as those above a frequency of 2 per 1,000, corresponding to the top 1% of the tumor frequency distribution. Renyi diversity was computed with the R vegan package after each repertoire had been subsampled 100 times to 5,000 TCRs. CDR3 similarity networks were built from amino acid triplet string-kernel similarity, with CDR3s being connected when pairwise similarity was above 0.82. The public reads were reanalyzed by TCRdb: fastp trimming at Q25, MiXCR alignment, in-frame beta chains only. Under each unique CDR3 protein, matching rows form one entry showing the most common genes and DNA. TCRdb, not the original authors, processed these V and J calls. The sample contains 9,000 to 13,000 distinct CDR3 sequences, about 9.5% of them found a single time. 34% of the sample comes from the top ten.

This clonotype was counted ten times or more. Its antigen remains unidentified. Per-nucleotide qualities are absent, and no much larger clonotype sits a single base away. Per the publication, the time point label means: blood at routine non-recurrence follow-up after resection. TCR sequencing used whole RNA extracted from tumor and nontumor lung tissue, or from cryopreserved PBMC samples, without cell sorting. A patient was chosen for TCR sequencing only when enough RNA was available from at least two tumor regions. The chain is assembled from TRBV28 and TRBJ1-5, with no D gene named confidently. The TCR comes from a female donor with early-stage non-small cell lung cancer. Sequencing used PBMCs, obtained at follow-up. At the DNA level, the sequence is TGTGCCAGCAGTCCACCCCGTTCGGCGAACAATCAGCCCCAGCATTTT. It is translated as CASSPPRSANNQPQHF.